This TCR beta chain derives from a study of T cell responses to AZD1222 COVID-19 vaccine. The assay was immunoSEQ multiplex PCR, and TCRdb's table has in-frame clones only and misses some. Seen here are roughly 200,000 clones, 93% observed once, and the top ten hold over 0.95%. Germline V gene sequence: CDR1 MNHEY, CDR2 SVGAGI. Trimming removed 6 bases at V and 4 bases at J, with 9 bases between. The CDR3 extends over 12 amino acids. The material was peripheral blood, obtained on day 0 of MenACWY control vaccination. The clonotype was recovered from an adult in good health. The chain recombines TRBV6-5 with TRBJ1-1, with D maybe TRBD1 (5 bases). The CDR3: CASSSQGTEAFF. The CDR3 DNA follows: TGTGCCAGCAGCAGTCAGGGCACTGAAGCTTTCTTT.